The rows below give T cell receptor beta chains drawn from one sample of a study of T cell changes during pregnancy in multiple sclerosis. Generated by immunoSEQ multiplex PCR, the TCRdb table keeps only in-frame clones and is missing some. The table shows 30,000 to 50,000 clones, with approximately 90% occurring only once. Sample: CD4+ T cells from peripheral blood mononuclear cells, taken in the first trimester of pregnancy. The receptors were gathered from a female donor in good health, enrolled as a control in a pregnancy study. Each CDR3 is given with its conserved first and last residue. Each record gives: CDR3 length, V gene, J gene, CDR3 protein.

cdr3_length: 14
v_call: TRBV25-1
j_call: TRBJ1-2
cdr3_aa: CASSPTGKSYGYTF

cdr3_length: 13
v_call: TRBV28
j_call: TRBJ1-1
cdr3_aa: CASSLGAKIEAFF

cdr3_length: 14
v_call: TRBV27
j_call: TRBJ1-2
cdr3_aa: CASSMRHLDYGYTF

cdr3_length: 14
v_call: TRBV19
j_call: TRBJ2-2
cdr3_aa: CASSEGVVPGELFF

cdr3_length: 14
v_call: TRBV5-1
j_call: TRBJ1-3
cdr3_aa: CASSWDRAGNTIYF

cdr3_length: 15
v_call: TRBV4-3
j_call: TRBJ1-1
cdr3_aa: CASSQIQVQGTEAFF

cdr3_length: 14
v_call: TRBV30
j_call: TRBJ1-4
cdr3_aa: CAWSSGTGSEKLFF

cdr3_length: 14
v_call: TRBV18
j_call: TRBJ1-2
cdr3_aa: CASSTGQPNYGYTF

cdr3_length: 15
v_call: TRBV19
j_call: TRBJ2-3
cdr3_aa: CATRDRGANTDTQYF

cdr3_length: 14
v_call: TRBV7-2
j_call: TRBJ1-5
cdr3_aa: CASSQTGGHQPQHF

cdr3_length: 11
v_call: TRBV30
j_call: TRBJ2-7
cdr3_aa: CAWTRDYEQYF

cdr3_length: 15
v_call: TRBV19
j_call: TRBJ2-1
cdr3_aa: CASSIPSGGANEQFF

cdr3_length: 14
v_call: TRBV6-1
j_call: TRBJ2-7
cdr3_aa: CASSELGRGQGVIF

cdr3_length: 14
v_call: TRBV5-1
j_call: TRBJ1-1
cdr3_aa: CASSLEQGRTEAFF

cdr3_length: 13
v_call: TRBV7-2
j_call: TRBJ2-3
cdr3_aa: CASSLLASDTQYF

cdr3_length: 18
v_call: TRBV4-1
j_call: TRBJ2-3
cdr3_aa: CASSQGVSVRGDTDTQYF

cdr3_length: 15
v_call: TRBV6-5
j_call: TRBJ1-5
cdr3_aa: CASRRMGQENQPQHF

cdr3_length: 15
v_call: TRBV28
j_call: TRBJ1-4
cdr3_aa: CASRPRQGSLEKLFF

cdr3_length: 16
v_call: TRBV18
j_call: TRBJ2-7
cdr3_aa: CASSPPAGGFRNEQYF

cdr3_length: 15
v_call: TRBV18
j_call: TRBJ1-1
cdr3_aa: CASSPVGGTNTEAFF

cdr3_length: 13
v_call: TRBV4-3
j_call: TRBJ2-3
cdr3_aa: CASSLGGPEPQYF

cdr3_length: 15
v_call: TRBV19
j_call: TRBJ2-7
cdr3_aa: CASRPTSGLTYEQYF

cdr3_length: 12
v_call: TRBV7-8
j_call: TRBJ2-7
cdr3_aa: CATGGQGYEQYF

cdr3_length: 14
v_call: TRBV19
j_call: TRBJ1-5
cdr3_aa: CASSNPGKIQPQHF

cdr3_length: 16
v_call: TRBV7-9
j_call: TRBJ2-7
cdr3_aa: CASSRWGGGTGYEQYF

cdr3_length: 16
v_call: TRBV4-2
j_call: TRBJ2-7
cdr3_aa: CASSQRSGTGNYEQYF

cdr3_length: 17
v_call: TRBV7-8
j_call: TRBJ2-7
cdr3_aa: CASSRRVPGQGDHEQYF

cdr3_length: 16
v_call: TRBV19
j_call: TRBJ2-2
cdr3_aa: CASSRQRGGQTGELFF

cdr3_length: 15
v_call: TRBV6-5
j_call: TRBJ1-2
cdr3_aa: CASTPGGRGPDGYTF

cdr3_length: 15
v_call: TRBV2
j_call: TRBJ2-2
cdr3_aa: CASTGAGQATGELFF

cdr3_length: 13
v_call: TRBV7-2
j_call: TRBJ2-2
cdr3_aa: CASRPSTSGELFF

cdr3_length: 13
v_call: TRBV18
j_call: TRBJ1-4
cdr3_aa: CASSPRTVEKLFF

cdr3_length: 15
v_call: TRBV7-9
j_call: TRBJ2-1
cdr3_aa: CASSPRLAGPHEQFF

cdr3_length: 13
v_call: TRBV5-1
j_call: TRBJ2-7
cdr3_aa: CASSLAQGYEQYF

cdr3_length: 15
v_call: TRBV30
j_call: TRBJ2-3
cdr3_aa: CAWSTGSGGSDTQYF

cdr3_length: 12
v_call: TRBV7-6
j_call: TRBJ2-7
cdr3_aa: CASSQERGGQYF

cdr3_length: 16
v_call: TRBV7-9
j_call: TRBJ2-2
cdr3_aa: CASSPRQGGKAGELFF

cdr3_length: 14
v_call: TRBV4-2
j_call: TRBJ1-5
cdr3_aa: CASSPSGGNQPQHF

cdr3_length: 14
v_call: TRBV14
j_call: TRBJ2-3
cdr3_aa: CASSQAGSTDTQYF

cdr3_length: 15
v_call: TRBV7-9
j_call: TRBJ1-5
cdr3_aa: CASSSNTGSNQPQHF

cdr3_length: 14
v_call: TRBV11-1
j_call: TRBJ1-6
cdr3_aa: CASSHDQGNSPLHF

cdr3_length: 15
v_call: TRBV29-1
j_call: TRBJ1-1
cdr3_aa: CSVGVLGTDNTEAFF

cdr3_length: 12
v_call: TRBV7-7
j_call: TRBJ1-2
cdr3_aa: CASSQPGVRYTF

cdr3_length: 15
v_call: TRBV19
j_call: TRBJ1-2
cdr3_aa: CASSFGTPGNYGYTF

cdr3_length: 15
v_call: TRBV7-9
j_call: TRBJ2-3
cdr3_aa: CASSLSGSSTDTQYF

cdr3_length: 14
v_call: TRBV6-6
j_call: TRBJ1-4
cdr3_aa: CASTTEAGGEKLFF